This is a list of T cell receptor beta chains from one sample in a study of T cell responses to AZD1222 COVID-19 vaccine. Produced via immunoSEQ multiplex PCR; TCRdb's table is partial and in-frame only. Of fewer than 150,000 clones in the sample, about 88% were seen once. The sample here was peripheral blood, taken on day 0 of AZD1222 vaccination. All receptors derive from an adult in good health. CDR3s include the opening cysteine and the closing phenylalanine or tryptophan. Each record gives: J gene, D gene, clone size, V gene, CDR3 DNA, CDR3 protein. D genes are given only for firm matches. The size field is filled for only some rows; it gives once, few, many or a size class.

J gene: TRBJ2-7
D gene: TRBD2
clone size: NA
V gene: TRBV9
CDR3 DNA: TGTGCCAGCGGGACTAGCGGGAGAGAAGAGCAGTACTTC
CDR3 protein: CASGTSGREEQYF

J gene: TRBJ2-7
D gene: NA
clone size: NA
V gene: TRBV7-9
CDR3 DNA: TGTGCCAGCAGCCCTAGAGGGGGGTCCCACGAGCAGTACTTC
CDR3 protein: CASSPRGGSHEQYF

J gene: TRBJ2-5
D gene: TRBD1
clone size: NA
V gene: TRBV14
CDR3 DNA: TGTGCCAGCAGCCGATGGACAGGGGGGGGAGAGACCCAGTACTTC
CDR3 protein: CASSRWTGGGETQYF

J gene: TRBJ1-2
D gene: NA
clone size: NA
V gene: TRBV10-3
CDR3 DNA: TGTGCCATCAGTGAGTCGACGGGTTATGGCTACACCTTC
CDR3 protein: CAISESTGYGYTF

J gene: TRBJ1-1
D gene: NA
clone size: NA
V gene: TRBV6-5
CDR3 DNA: TGTGCCAGCAGTTCTACCCCGGGAGCGATCACTGAAGCTTTCTTT
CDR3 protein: CASSSTPGAITEAFF

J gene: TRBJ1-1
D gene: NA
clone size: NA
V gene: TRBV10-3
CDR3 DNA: TGTGCCATCAGTGGGGAGTTGGGATCGAAAAAAGCTTTCTTT
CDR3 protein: CAISGELGSKKAFF

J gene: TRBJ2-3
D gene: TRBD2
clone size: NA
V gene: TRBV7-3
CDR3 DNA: TGTGCCAGCAGCCCTGGACTAGCGGGCAGCACAGATACGCAGTATTTT
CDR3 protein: CASSPGLAGSTDTQYF

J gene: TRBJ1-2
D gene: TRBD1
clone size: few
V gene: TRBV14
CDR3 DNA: TGTGCCAGCAGCGCCCGGACAGGAATCCATGGCTACACCTTC
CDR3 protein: CASSARTGIHGYTF

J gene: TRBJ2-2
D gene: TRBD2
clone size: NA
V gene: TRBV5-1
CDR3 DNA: TGCGCCAGCAGCTGGTCTAGCGGGGGGAACACCGGGGAGCTGTTTTTT
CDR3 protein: CASSWSSGGNTGELFF

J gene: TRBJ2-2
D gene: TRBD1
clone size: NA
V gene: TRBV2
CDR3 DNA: TGTGCCAGCAGTGGACGGGACAGAATGAACACCGGGGAGCTGTTTTTT
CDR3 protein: CASSGRDRMNTGELFF

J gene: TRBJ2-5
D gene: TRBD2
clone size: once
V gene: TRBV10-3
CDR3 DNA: TGTGCCATCAGGGGACTAGATCAAGAGACCCAGTACTTC
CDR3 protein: CAIRGLDQETQYF

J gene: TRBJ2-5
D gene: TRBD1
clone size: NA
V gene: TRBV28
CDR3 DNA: TGTGCCAGCAGTTTAAGGACAGGGAACCAAGAGACCCAGTACTTC
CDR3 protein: CASSLRTGNQETQYF

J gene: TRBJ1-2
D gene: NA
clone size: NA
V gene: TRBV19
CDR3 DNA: TGTGCCAGTAGTAAGCAGACAGGCGTGGGGTATGGCTACACCTTC
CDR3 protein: CASSKQTGVGYGYTF

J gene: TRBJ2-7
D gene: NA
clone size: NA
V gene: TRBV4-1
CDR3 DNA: TGCGCCAGCAGCCAAGTTCCGGGAAACTACGAGCAGTACTTC
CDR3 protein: CASSQVPGNYEQYF

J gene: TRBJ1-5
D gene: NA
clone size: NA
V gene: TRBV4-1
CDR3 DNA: TGCGCCAGCAGCCAAGGCGGGAGTAGCAATCAGCCCCAGCATTTT
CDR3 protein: CASSQGGSSNQPQHF

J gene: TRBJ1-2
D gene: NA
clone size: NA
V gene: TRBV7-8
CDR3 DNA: TGTGCCAGCAGCATCGGGGGCAGCCTCTATGGCTACACCTTC
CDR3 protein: CASSIGGSLYGYTF

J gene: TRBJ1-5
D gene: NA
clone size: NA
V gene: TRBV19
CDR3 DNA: TGTGCCAGTAGTATAGATTTGGAACAGCCCCAGCATTTT
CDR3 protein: CASSIDLEQPQHF

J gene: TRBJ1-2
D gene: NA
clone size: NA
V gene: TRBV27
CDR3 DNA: TGTGCCAGCAGTTTAATAGGGACAAATGGCTACACCTTC
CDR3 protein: CASSLIGTNGYTF

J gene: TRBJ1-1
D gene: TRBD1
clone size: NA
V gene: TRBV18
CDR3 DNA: TGTGCCAGCTCAGCGACAGGGGTGAAAGGAACTGAAGCTTTCTTT
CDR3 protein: CASSATGVKGTEAFF

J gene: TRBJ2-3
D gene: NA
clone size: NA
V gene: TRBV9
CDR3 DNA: TGTGCCAGCAGCGTAGGTCTAGTCTCGACCGCAGATACGCAGTATTTT
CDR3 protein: CASSVGLVSTADTQYF

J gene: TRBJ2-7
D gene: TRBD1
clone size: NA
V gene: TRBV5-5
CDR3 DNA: TGTGCCAGCAGAAACCCGGGACAGGGGGCCTCCGAGCAGTACTTC
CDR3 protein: CASRNPGQGASEQYF

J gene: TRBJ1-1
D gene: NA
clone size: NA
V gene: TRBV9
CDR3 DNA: TGTGCCAGCAGCGTAACAGGGAACACTGAAGCTTTCTTT
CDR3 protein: CASSVTGNTEAFF

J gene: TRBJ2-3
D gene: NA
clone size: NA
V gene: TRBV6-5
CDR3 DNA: TGTGCCACCGGAAGCTCGGGGGACCTAGATACGCAGTATTTT
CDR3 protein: CATGSSGDLDTQYF

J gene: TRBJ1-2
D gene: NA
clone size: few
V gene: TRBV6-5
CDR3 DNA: TGTGCCAGCAGTTACTCGATTCTCTCTTATGGCTACACCTTC
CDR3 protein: CASSYSILSYGYTF

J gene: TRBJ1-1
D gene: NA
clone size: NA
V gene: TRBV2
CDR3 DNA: TGTGCCAGCAGTGAGAACTTCCTGCGGGACACTGAAGCTTTCTTT
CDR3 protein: CASSENFLRDTEAFF

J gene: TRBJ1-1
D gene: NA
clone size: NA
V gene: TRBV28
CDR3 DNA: TGTGCCAGCAGTTTCCCGGAGCCCAACACTGAAGCTTTCTTT
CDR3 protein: CASSFPEPNTEAFF

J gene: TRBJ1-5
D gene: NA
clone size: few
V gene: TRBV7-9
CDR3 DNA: TGTGCCAGCAGCTTGTTCGGGAGCGGGGACAATCAGCCCCAGCATTTT
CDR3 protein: CASSLFGSGDNQPQHF

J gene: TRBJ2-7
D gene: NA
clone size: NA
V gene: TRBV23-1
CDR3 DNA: TGCGCCAGCAGTCCTAAGGACACTCGTCCCGATGAAGGGTACGAGCAGTACTTC
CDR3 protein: CASSPKDTRPDEGYEQYF

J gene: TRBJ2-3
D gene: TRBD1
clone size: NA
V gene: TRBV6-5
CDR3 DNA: TGTGCCAGCAGGCGACAGGGTTTCACAGATACGCAGTATTTT
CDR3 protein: CASRRQGFTDTQYF

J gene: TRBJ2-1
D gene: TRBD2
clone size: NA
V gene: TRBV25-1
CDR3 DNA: TGTGCCAGCACCGCGTCGTGGGGAGGGGATGAGCAGTTCTTC
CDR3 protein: CASTASWGGDEQFF

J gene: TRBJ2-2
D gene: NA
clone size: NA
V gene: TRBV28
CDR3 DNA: TGTGCCAGCAGTCCAGGACGAGTCACCGGGGAGCTGTTTTTT
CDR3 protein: CASSPGRVTGELFF

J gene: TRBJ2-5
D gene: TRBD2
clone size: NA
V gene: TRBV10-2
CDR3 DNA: TGCGCCAGCAGTCCTAATAGCGGGGGGCCAACCGACCAAGAGACCCAGTACTTC
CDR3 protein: CASSPNSGGPTDQETQYF

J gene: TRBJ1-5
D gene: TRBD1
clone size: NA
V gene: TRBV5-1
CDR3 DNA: TGCGCCAGCTCGACAGGGGGCCTCAATCAGCCCCAGCATTTT
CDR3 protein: CASSTGGLNQPQHF

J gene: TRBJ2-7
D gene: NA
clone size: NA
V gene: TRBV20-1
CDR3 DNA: TGCAGTGCTAGAGATATATACGAGCAGTACTTC
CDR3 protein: CSARDIYEQYF

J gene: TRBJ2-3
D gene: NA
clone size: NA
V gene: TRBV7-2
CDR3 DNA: TGTGCCAGCAGTCACTACACAGATACGCAGTATTTT
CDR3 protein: CASSHYTDTQYF

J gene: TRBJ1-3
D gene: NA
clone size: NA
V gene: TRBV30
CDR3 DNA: TGTGCCTGGAGCGTGGGAAACACCATATATTTT
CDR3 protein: CAWSVGNTIYF

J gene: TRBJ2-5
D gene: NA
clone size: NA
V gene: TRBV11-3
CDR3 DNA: TGTGCCAGCACAACCAGGGGGGAGGCAGGAGAGACCCAGTACTTC
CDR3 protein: CASTTRGEAGETQYF

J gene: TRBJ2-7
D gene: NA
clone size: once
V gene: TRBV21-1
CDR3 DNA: TGTGCCAGCAGCATACCCGGGACTAGGGCCTACGAGCAGTACTTC
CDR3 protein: CASSIPGTRAYEQYF

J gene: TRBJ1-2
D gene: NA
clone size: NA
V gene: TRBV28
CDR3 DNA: TGTGCCAGCAGTTTAGAGGGATCTAACTATGGCTACACCTTC
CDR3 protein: CASSLEGSNYGYTF

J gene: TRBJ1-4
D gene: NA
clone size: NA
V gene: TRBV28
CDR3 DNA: TGTGCCAGCAGTTTTAGTAATGAAAAACTGTTTTTT
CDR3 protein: CASSFSNEKLFF

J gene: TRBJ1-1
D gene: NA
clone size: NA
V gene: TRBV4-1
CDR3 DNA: TGCGCCAGCAGCCACAGACCCTCAGGCACTGAAGCTTTCTTT
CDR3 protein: CASSHRPSGTEAFF

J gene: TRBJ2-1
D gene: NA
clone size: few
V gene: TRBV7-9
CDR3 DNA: TGTGCCAGCAGCCCTAGTGGGATCAACCGGGAGCAGTTCTTC
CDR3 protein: CASSPSGINREQFF

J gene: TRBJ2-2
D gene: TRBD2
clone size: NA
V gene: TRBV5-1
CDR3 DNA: TGCGCCAGCAGACGGGGGGACACCGGGGAGCTGTTTTTT
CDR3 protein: CASRRGDTGELFF

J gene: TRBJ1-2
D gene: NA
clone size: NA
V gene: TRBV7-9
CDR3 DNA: TGTGCCAGCAGCCCGGGAACAAGGGGCTACACCTTC
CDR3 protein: CASSPGTRGYTF

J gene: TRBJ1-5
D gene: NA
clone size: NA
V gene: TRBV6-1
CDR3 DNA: TGTGCCAGCAGTGATAGGCCGTATAGCAATCAGCCCCAGCATTTT
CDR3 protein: CASSDRPYSNQPQHF

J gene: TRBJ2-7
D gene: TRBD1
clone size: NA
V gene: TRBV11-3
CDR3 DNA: TGTGCCAGCAGACCCTTTACAGGGGGCAACGAGCAGTACTTC
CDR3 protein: CASRPFTGGNEQYF

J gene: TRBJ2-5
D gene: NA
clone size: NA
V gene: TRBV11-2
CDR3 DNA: TGTGCCAGCAGCCCCCTTGGGGAGGAGGAGACCCAGTACTTC
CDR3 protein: CASSPLGEEETQYF

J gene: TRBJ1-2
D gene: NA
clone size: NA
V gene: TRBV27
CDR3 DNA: TGTGCCAGCAGTTCTGCCTGGATTCGACCGATGGGGTACTATGGCTACACCTTC
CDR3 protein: CASSSAWIRPMGYYGYTF

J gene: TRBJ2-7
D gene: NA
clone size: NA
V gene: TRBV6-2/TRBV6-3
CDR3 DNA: TGTGCCAGCAGTTACAGGGGATCCGAGCAGTACTTC
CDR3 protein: CASSYRGSEQYF